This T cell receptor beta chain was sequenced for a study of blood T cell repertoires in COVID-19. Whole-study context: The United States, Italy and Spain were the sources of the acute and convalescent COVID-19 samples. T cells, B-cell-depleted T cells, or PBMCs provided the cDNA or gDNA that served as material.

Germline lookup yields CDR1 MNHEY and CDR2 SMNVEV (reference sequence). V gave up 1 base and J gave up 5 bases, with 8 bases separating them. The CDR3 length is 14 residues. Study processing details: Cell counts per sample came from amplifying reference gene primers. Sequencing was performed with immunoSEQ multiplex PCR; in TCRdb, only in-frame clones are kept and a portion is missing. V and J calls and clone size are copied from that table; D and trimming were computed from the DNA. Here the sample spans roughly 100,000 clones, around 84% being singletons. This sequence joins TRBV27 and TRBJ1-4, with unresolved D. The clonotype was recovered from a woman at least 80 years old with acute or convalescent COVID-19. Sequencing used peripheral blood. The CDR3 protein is CASSLLSHNEKLFF. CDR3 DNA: TGTGCCAGCAGTTTATTGTCACACAATGAAAAACTGTTTTTT.